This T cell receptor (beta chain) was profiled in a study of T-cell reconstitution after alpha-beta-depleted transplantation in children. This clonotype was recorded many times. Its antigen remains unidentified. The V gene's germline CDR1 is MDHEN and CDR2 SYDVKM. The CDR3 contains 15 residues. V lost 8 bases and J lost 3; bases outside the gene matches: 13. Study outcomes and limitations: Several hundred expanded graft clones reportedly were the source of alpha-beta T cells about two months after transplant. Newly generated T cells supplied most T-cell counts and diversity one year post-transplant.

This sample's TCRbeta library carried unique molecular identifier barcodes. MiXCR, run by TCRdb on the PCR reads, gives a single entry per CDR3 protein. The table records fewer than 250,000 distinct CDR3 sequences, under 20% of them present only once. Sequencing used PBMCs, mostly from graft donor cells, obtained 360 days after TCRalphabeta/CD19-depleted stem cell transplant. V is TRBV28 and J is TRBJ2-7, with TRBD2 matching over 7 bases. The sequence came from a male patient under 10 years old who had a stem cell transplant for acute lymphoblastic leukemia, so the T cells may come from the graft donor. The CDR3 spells CASAEGREGDYEQYF. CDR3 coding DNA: TGTGCCAGCGCCGAAGGAAGGGAGGGAGACTACGAGCAGTACTTC.